The clone carrying this TCR beta chain was counted only a few times. This CDR3 contains 12 residues. V dropped 6 bases and J dropped 3 bases, with 7 bases sitting between them. CDR1 is MDHEN and CDR2 is SYDVKM in the germline V gene. MiXCR, run by TCRdb on the RT-PCR reads, gives a single entry per CDR3 protein. The table lists fewer than 800,000 distinct CDR3 sequences, 11% to 15% of them singletons, with roughly 3.6% in the top ten. Material for sequencing was memory CD4+ T cells from blood. This clonotype originated in a female donor in good health, serving as a healthy control. J is TRBJ2-3 and V is TRBV28; D is undetermined. The CDR3: CASRLGTDTQYF. The CDR3 DNA reads TGTGCCAGCAGGCTCGGTACAGATACGCAGTATTTT.